These 22 T cell receptor beta chains were sequenced from one sample in a study of T-cell reconstitution after alpha-beta-depleted transplantation in children. As it was prepared, the TCRbeta library received unique molecular identifiers. TCRdb reprocessed the PCR reads with MiXCR, giving one entry per CDR3 protein. The sample lists fewer than 1 million distinct CDR3 sequences, 15% to 20% seen once, with approximately 5% in the top ten. The source material was PBMCs, mostly from graft donor cells, sampled 360 days after TCRalphabeta/CD19-depleted stem cell transplant. The source of these receptors is a male patient younger than 18 who had a stem cell transplant for acute lymphoblastic leukemia, so the T cells may come from the graft donor.

The gene calls are TRBV21-1 and TRBJ2-5; the table's D call, TRBD1, has no DNA check behind it. TRBV21-1 is a known pseudogene. This CDR3 has 15 residues. The CDR3 DNA reads as TGTGCCAGCAGCAAAGATGGCATCAGGGCGGGGACCCAGTACTTC. It yields the protein CASSKDGIRAGTQYF.

This chain links TRBV14 with TRBJ2-1; a weak D match, TRBD2 (6 bases). The V end was cut by 0 bases, the J end by 4 bases, with 16 bases between. The germline V gene has CDR1 SGHDN and CDR2 FVKESK. The CDR3 has 17 residues. As DNA, the CDR3 is TGTGCCAGCAGCCAAGATCAGGGAGGTTTGGGGTACAATGAGCAGTTCTTC. Its protein product is CASSQDQGGLGYNEQFF.

In its sample, this clonotype was seen many times. The chain is built from TRBV10-3 and TRBJ2-3, with TRBD2 identical over 10 bases. There are 15 residues in the CDR3. Germline CDR1 is ENHRY and CDR2 is SYGVKD. V lost 4 bases, J lost 6 bases, and 7 bases stayed unmatched. The CDR3 region has the DNA TGTGCCATCAGTGCAGCTAGCGGGAGCAGCGATACGCAGTATTTT. Translating it yields CAISAASGSSDTQYF.

The chain has TRBV14 and TRBJ2-1, with 7 bases fitting TRBD2. V lost 8 bases, J lost 6 bases, and 7 bases stayed unmatched. The CDR3 length is 13 residues. CDR1 is SGHDN and CDR2 is FVKESK in the germline V gene. The CDR3 loop is CASRLAESNEQFF. Here the CDR3 DNA reads TGTGCCAGCCGCCTAGCGGAATCCAATGAGCAGTTCTTC.

This chain links TRBV5-6 with TRBJ2-3, with TRBD1 identical over 11 bases. The CDR3 runs to 16 residues. Germline V gene sequence: CDR1 SGHDT, CDR2 YYEEEE. J was trimmed by 7 bases and V by 7 bases; bases with no gene match: 14. CDR3 sequence reads: CASGSGRGTGGYTQYF. The DNA for the CDR3 is TGTGCCAGCGGCTCCGGGAGAGGGACAGGGGGGTATACGCAGTATTTT.

This clonotype came up many times. The V and J genes are TRBV6-5 and TRBJ2-5; D call uncertain. Germline assignment: CDR1 MNHEY and CDR2 SVGAGI. This CDR3 region has 14 residues. Deletions cut 0 bases from V and 4 bases from J, with 9 bases between. The chain's CDR3 is CASSYSVGRETQYF. The CDR3 DNA reads TGTGCCAGCAGTTACTCAGTTGGCCGAGAGACCCAGTACTTC.

This CDR3 reads CASSGDRVAGNTIYF. In nucleotides, the CDR3 is TGTGCCAGCAGCGGGGACAGGGTGGCTGGAAACACCATATATTTT. V is TRBV2 and J is TRBJ1-3; 9 bases align to TRBD1. Germline V gene lookup returns CDR1 SNHLY and CDR2 FYNNEI. J gave up 2 bases and V 6 bases, and 5 bases lay outside the gene matches. The CDR3 contains 15 residues.

CDR3 region: CASSFGTRNTGELFF. CDR3 nucleotides: TGTGCCAGCAGTTTTGGGACAAGGAACACCGGGGAGCTGTTTTTT. The chain links TRBV2 to TRBJ2-2, with TRBD1 as a possible D gene (6 bases). The V and J ends lost 5 bases and 1 base respectively, with 11 bases between them. This CDR3 is built from 15 residues. Looked up from germline, CDR1 is SNHLY and CDR2 is FYNNEI.

This clonotype appeared a few times. The J gene is TRBJ2-5, the V gene TRBV5-1; D is undetermined. The V end lost 1 base, the J end lost 2 bases, and 6 bases lay between the germline ends. The CDR3 has 13 residues. The germline V gene has CDR1 SGHRS and CDR2 YFSETQ. The CDR3 DNA is TGCGCCAGCAGCTTGTACATTCAAGAGACCCAGTACTTC. It yields the protein CASSLYIQETQYF.

V is TRBV12-5 and J is TRBJ2-1, with 8 bases aligning to TRBD1. CDR1 and CDR2 from the germline V gene are LGHNT and FRNRAP. The CDR3 contains 16 residues. V dropped 1 base and J dropped 2; count of bases not matched to a gene: 4. As DNA, the CDR3 is TGTGCTAGTGGTTTGGCTGGGACAGGTCCCTACAATGAGCAGTTCTTC. This translates into CASGLAGTGPYNEQFF.

This clonotype was counted only a few times. V and J are TRBV6-5 and TRBJ2-3; 12 bases agree with TRBD2. Unmatched junction bases numbered 5, after V lost 2 bases and J lost 2 bases. CDR1 and CDR2 from the germline V gene are MNHEY and SVGAGI. The CDR3 has 17 amino acids. CDR3 in DNA: TGTGCCAGCAGTTACGAGGGACTAGCGGGTGTCACAGATACGCAGTATTTT. Its protein is CASSYEGLAGVTDTQYF.

The chain employs TRBV29-1 and TRBJ1-1; D gene unclear. This CDR3 region has 8 residues. Trimming stripped 4 bases from V and 10 bases from J, with 4 bases between. CDR1 and CDR2 from the germline V gene are SQVTM and ANQGSEA. As DNA, the CDR3 is TGCAGCGTTGGGGGAGCTTTCTTT. Amino acid sequence: CSVGGAFF.

This clonotype was picked up many times. The chain joins TRBV2 to TRBJ2-5; 10 nucleotides line up with TRBD1. The length of the CDR3 is 14 residues. The germline V gene encodes CDR1 SNHLY and CDR2 FYNNEI. Trimming at V came to 6 bases and at J to 3 bases, leaving 4 bases not matched to a gene. Here the CDR3 DNA reads TGTGCCAGCAGCCCGGGACAGGGGAAAGAGACCCAGTACTTC. Translation gives CASSPGQGKETQYF. The variable domain in full, completed from reference TRBV2 and TRBJ2-5, reads EPEVTQTPSHQVTQMGQEVILRCVPISNHLYFYWYRQILGQKVEFLVSFYNNEISEKSEIFDDQFSVERPDGSNFTLKIRSTKLEDSAMYFCASSPGQGKETQYFGPGTRLLVL.

The chain employs TRBV13 and TRBJ2-5; D is unresolved. The V and J ends lost 4 bases and 6 bases respectively, with 15 bases between them. Germline CDR1 and CDR2: PRHDT and FYEKMQ (reference sequence). This CDR3 has 14 residues. CDR3: CASSSYPRGQTQYF. The CDR3 region has the DNA TGTGCCAGCAGCTCGTACCCCCGCGGTCAGACCCAGTACTTC. The variable domain in full, with the rest retrieved from reference TRBV13 and TRBJ2-5, is AAGVIQSPRHLIKEKRETATLKCYPIPRHDTVYWYQQGPGQDPQFLISFYEKMQSDKGSIPDRFSAQQFSDYHSELNMSSLELGDSALYFCASSSYPRGQTQYFGPGTRLLVL.

This clonotype was counted only a few times. The chain is built from TRBV29-1 and TRBJ2-7, with D perhaps TRBD2 (6 bases). The CDR3 has 15 amino acids. Germline CDR1 is SQVTM and CDR2 is ANQGSEA. Trimming took 6 bases from V and 4 from J, leaving 22 bases between them. DNA of the CDR3: TGCAGCGTCCGGCGGGACTGGCCGGTTCCTTACGAGCAGTACTTC. Its translation is CSVRRDWPVPYEQYF.

This clonotype was detected a few times. The CDR3 protein is CSVEISSPEQYF. The CDR3 DNA sequence: TGCAGCGTTGAAATCTCGAGCCCCGAGCAGTACTTC. The V and J genes are TRBV29-1 and TRBJ2-7; unclear D gene. The V gene lost 2 bases and the J gene lost 6 bases, with 11 bases spanning the gap. CDR1 and CDR2 (germline): SQVTM, ANQGSEA. This CDR3 has 12 residues.

This rearrangement joins TRBV2 to TRBJ2-7; D ambiguous. Germline V lookup: CDR1 SNHLY, CDR2 FYNNEI. The CDR3 length is 14 residues. Trimming shortened V by 4 bases and J by 0 bases, and 10 bases separated the two germline ends. CDR3 DNA: TGTGCCAGCAGTGGACAAATCCCCTCCTACGAGCAGTACTTC. Its protein is CASSGQIPSYEQYF.

This clonotype was detected ten times or more. This sequence joins TRBV4-1 and TRBJ2-1; the D is unclear. Trimming pared 1 base from V and 6 bases from J, leaving 4 bases between. CDR1 MGHRA and CDR2 YSYEKL come from the germline V gene. The CDR3 loop spans 12 amino acids. The CDR3 nucleotides read TGCGCCAGCAGCCAAGTCCTCAATGAGCAGTTCTTC. This translates into CASSQVLNEQFF.

CDR3 region: CASSFGTGNSYEQYF. The CDR3 DNA reads TGTGCCAGCAGCTTTGGTACAGGCAACTCCTACGAGCAGTACTTC. This chain uses TRBV5-8 with TRBJ2-7; maybe TRBD1 (5 bases). Deletions cut 2 bases from V and 0 bases from J, with 12 bases between. This CDR3 has 15 residues. Germline assignment: CDR1 SGHTS and CDR2 YDEGEE. The whole variable domain, filled in from reference TRBV5-8 and TRBJ2-7, reads EAGVTQSPTHLIKTRGQQATLRCSPISGHTSVYWYQQALGLGLQFLLWYDEGEERNRGNFPPRFSGRQFPNYSSELNVNALELEDSALYLCASSFGTGNSYEQYFGPGTRLTVT.

This clonotype was found many times. V usage is TRBV27 and J usage is TRBJ2-1, with D unresolved. Germline loops: CDR1 MNHEY, CDR2 SMNVEV (reference sequence). V was cut by 6 bases and J by 3 bases, with 15 bases left in between. The CDR3 extends over 15 amino acids. In DNA, the CDR3 is TGTGCCAGCAGAGGGTGGTTAGGGAACTACAATGAGCAGTTCTTC. Protein sequence: CASRGWLGNYNEQFF.

This clonotype has more than one count but fewer than ten. The chain carries TRBV18 and TRBJ2-5; D gene ambiguous. The CDR3 totals 13 residues. Germline-derived CDR1 and CDR2 are KGHSH and LQKENI. Trimming took 1 base from V and 5 from J, leaving 8 bases between them. CDR3 sequence (DNA): TGTGCCAGCTCACCACAGGTTGTGGAGACCCAGTACTTC. This sequence encodes CASSPQVVETQYF. Together with reference TRBV18 and TRBJ2-5, the CDR3 gives the full variable domain: NAGVMQNPRHLVRRRGQEARLRCSPMKGHSHVYWYRQLPEEGLKFMVYLQKENIIDESGMPKERFSAEFPKEGPSILRIQQVVRGDSAAYFCASSPQVVETQYFGPGTRLLVL.

This clonotype was recorded many times. The J gene is TRBJ2-5, the V gene TRBV5-1; D is perhaps TRBD1 (6 bases). Germline CDR1 SGHRS, CDR2 YFSETQ. The V gene lost 2 bases and the J gene lost 1 base, with 12 bases spanning the gap. This CDR3 comprises 15 residues. CDR3 region: CASSLRQVRQETQYF. For the CDR3, the DNA is TGCGCCAGCAGCTTAAGACAGGTCCGCCAAGAGACCCAGTACTTC.